This T cell receptor beta chain was observed in a study of blood T cells in healthy people across ages. This clonotype has a count of ten or more. Its antigen remains unidentified. Together with a sample-barcoded 5' primer, a J-beta primer mix was included in a second PCR lasting roughly 6 to 12 cycles. The yield of each sample was at least 2.5 million CDR3-containing paired-end reads. From the 5' RACE reads, TCRdb called clonotypes with MiXCR, one entry per CDR3 protein. Of 550,000 to 750,000 distinct CDR3 sequences in the sample, around 20% were seen once. General study points: Comparison with aged donors showed that long-lived donors had more naive CD4+ cells and higher diversity. Naive T cell percentage showed a strong correlation with the diversity of TCR beta.

Caucasian individuals from Russia who were healthy and aged about 6 to 95 acted as donors. This CDR3 is built from 17 residues. Per the germline V gene, CDR1 is MDHEN and CDR2 is SYDVKM. V was shortened by 3 bases and J by 3 bases, with 21 bases between the two germline ends. The chain has TRBV28 and TRBJ2-7, with a possible D match to TRBD1 (6 bases). Sequencing used blood. The sequence was obtained from a man aged 70 or older in good health. The CDR3 DNA sequence: TGTGCCAGCAGTTTTAAGTTGGGGGCAGGGGAGCACTACGAGCAGTACTTC. As protein: CASSFKLGAGEHYEQYF.